The 17 T cell receptor beta chains presented below share a single source sample, sequenced in a study of CD8+ T cells in alopecia areata. cDNA reverse transcribed from extracted RNA served as the sequencing template. Here immunoSEQ multiplex PCR was the method, and the copy in TCRdb shows in-frame clones only, minus some. The data contain about 220,000 clones, about 58% of them singletons. Treatment reported: oral pan-JAK inhibitor, 5-10 mg twice daily. The material was CD4+ T cells sorted from blood, obtained at week 4, from a patient treated with tofacitinib. The receptors were sampled from a human donor with alopecia areata.

The chain uses TRBV5-6 and TRBJ1-5; D gene uncertain. This CDR3 region has 13 residues. CDR1 and CDR2 from the germline V gene are SGHDT and YYEEEE. V lost 3 bases and J 7 bases, leaving 11 bases between the germline ends. CDR3 DNA sequence: TGTGCCAGCAGCTCACGCGCCTTACAGCCCCAGCATTTT. This sequence encodes CASSSRALQPQHF.

This clone was detected only once. The chain carries TRBV27 and TRBJ2-5; D ambiguous. This CDR3 contains 13 residues. The V gene lost 2 bases and the J gene lost 2 bases, with 6 bases spanning the gap. The germline gives CDR1 MNHEY, CDR2 SMNVEV (reference sequence). CDR3 amino acids: CASSLKAQETQYF. The CDR3 nucleotides read TGTGCCAGCAGTTTAAAGGCGCAAGAGACCCAGTACTTC.

This chain uses TRBV11-2 with TRBJ2-1; D ambiguous. The V gene lost 5 bases and the J gene lost 9 bases, with 11 bases spanning the gap. The CDR3 covers 12 residues. The germline gives CDR1 SGHAT, CDR2 FQNNGV. CDR3 protein: CASSPSHVEQFF. CDR3 in DNA: TGTGCCAGCAGCCCCTCTCATGTTGAGCAGTTCTTC.

The J gene is TRBJ1-6, the V gene TRBV11-3; D perhaps matches TRBD1 (6 bases). CDR1 is SGHNT and CDR2 is YENEEA in the germline V gene. CDR3 length equals 13 residues. V was pared by 5 bases and J by 10 bases, with 12 bases between. The CDR3 loop reads CASSTGQSSPLHF. The CDR3 DNA follows: TGTGCCAGCAGCACCGGACAGTCCTCACCCCTCCACTTT.

This clone showed up just a few times. This chain connects TRBV29-1 to TRBJ2-1; weak D call: TRBD2 (6 bases). V was trimmed by 5 bases and J by 12 bases, leaving 26 bases between them. The CDR3 has 15 amino acids. Germline CDR1 is SQVTM and CDR2 is ANQGSEA. In DNA form, the CDR3 reads TGCAGCGTTTCGCAAACCGGACTGGGGGGTAAAGGGCAGTTCTTC. Translating it yields CSVSQTGLGGKGQFF.

This clone was detected only once. This rearrangement joins TRBV29-1 to TRBJ2-7; TRBD1 aligns across 9 bases. The germline gives CDR1 SQVTM, CDR2 ANQGSEA. Trimming took 5 bases from V and 5 from J; bases not matched to a gene: 7. There are 13 residues in the CDR3. CDR3 coding DNA: TGCAGCGTTACCAGACAGGGGGTCGACGAGCAGTACTTC. This encodes CSVTRQGVDEQYF.

The chain carries TRBV6-1 and TRBJ2-3, with 9 bases matching TRBD1. Trimming at V came to 6 bases and at J to 2 bases, leaving 6 bases not matched to a gene. Germline CDR1 reads MNHNS; CDR2 reads SASEGT. The CDR3 contains 15 residues. In DNA, the CDR3 is TGTGCCAGCAGCCCGACAGGGGGTGTCACAGATACGCAGTATTTT. It encodes CASSPTGGVTDTQYF.

In this sample, this clone turned up many times. An end of the junction does not agree with germline; a read error may underlie this. J is TRBJ2-1 and V is TRBV10-2; D is possibly TRBD1 or TRBD2 (6 bases each). The CDR3 has 16 residues. Germline CDR1 reads WSHSY; CDR2 reads SAAADI. CDR3 residues: CASSETDHRGRLDPVF. Written as DNA, the CDR3 is TGCGCCAGCAGTGAGACGGATCATCGGGGGCGCCTAGACCCAGTCTTC.

This rearrangement joins TRBV28 to TRBJ1-2; weak D call: TRBD1 (6 bases). The V gene lost 1 base and the J gene lost 10 bases, with 22 bases spanning the gap. Per germline, CDR1 MDHEN and CDR2 SYDVKM. CDR3 size: 16 residues. CDR3 coding DNA: TGTGCCAGCAGTTTATCCCCACTAGCCGGCAGGGGATCCTACACCTTC. Translation gives CASSLSPLAGRGSYTF.

This chain links TRBV5-1 with TRBJ1-1, with D unclear. V shed 4 bases and J shed 0 bases, with 13 bases lying between them. CDR3 size: 15 residues. Looked up from germline, CDR1 is SGHRS and CDR2 is YFSETQ. CDR3 region: CASSTSETLNTEAFF. The CDR3 DNA sequence: TGCGCCAGCAGCACAAGCGAAACACTGAACACTGAAGCTTTCTTT.

This clone was counted a few times. The chain joins TRBV25-1 to TRBJ1-2, with D uncertain. The V end was cut by 2 bases, the J end by 0 bases, with 7 bases between. This CDR3 spans 14 amino acids. Germline CDR1 MGHDK, CDR2 SYGVNS. Here the CDR3 reads CASSEGGPNYGYTF. The CDR3 region has the DNA TGTGCCAGCAGTGAAGGTGGCCCTAACTATGGCTACACCTTC.

This clone was seen a handful of times. This chain connects TRBV13 to TRBJ2-1, with D perhaps matching TRBD2 (6 bases). The CDR3 is made up of 17 amino acids. The V end was cut by 0 bases, the J end by 2 bases, with 14 bases between. The germline V gene encodes CDR1 PRHDT and CDR2 FYEKMQ (reference sequence). The CDR3 region has the DNA TGTGCCAGCAGCTTAGGCCGAAGCGGGCGAGCCTACAATGAGCAGTTCTTC. Translating gives CASSLGRSGRAYNEQFF. The variable domain in full, with the rest retrieved from reference TRBV13 and TRBJ2-1, is AAGVIQSPRHLIKEKRETATLKCYPIPRHDTVYWYQQGPGQDPQFLISFYEKMQSDKGSIPDRFSAQQFSDYHSELNMSSLELGDSALYFCASSLGRSGRAYNEQFFGPGTRLTVL.

This clone has more than one count but fewer than ten. This rearrangement joins TRBV7-9 to TRBJ2-4; D remains unclear. With 3 bases removed from V and 10 bases from J, the gap between germline ends came to 7 bases. Germline assignment: CDR1 SEHNR and CDR2 FQNEAQ (reference sequence). CDR3 length: 11 amino acids. The CDR3 loop reads CASSFGWIQYF. In DNA form, the CDR3 reads TGTGCCAGCAGCTTTGGATGGATTCAGTACTTC.

This chain connects TRBV7-8 to TRBJ2-5; D call uncertain. Germline CDR1 is SGHVS and CDR2 is FQNEAQ. V lost 3 bases and J lost 1, with 9 bases in between. The CDR3 contains 14 residues. CDR3 region: CASSLSVGQETQYF. The CDR3 DNA reads as TGTGCCAGCAGCTTGAGTGTCGGCCAAGAGACCCAGTACTTC.

There are a few counts of this clone. This chain connects TRBV9 to TRBJ2-5; weak D call: TRBD1 (6 bases). With the DNA end fitting TRBJ2-7 better, the J assignment may be wrong. Germline V lookup: CDR1 SGDLS, CDR2 YYNGEE. The CDR3 runs to 15 residues. The CDR3 here is CASSVEVGGGYEQYF. The CDR3 DNA is TGTGCCAGCAGCGTAGAGGTTGGGGGCGGGTACGAGCAGTACTTC.

This clone has just a few counts. The rearrangement links TRBV29-1 to TRBJ2-4, with 8 bases matching TRBD2. The CDR3 runs 14 residues. The germline V gene encodes CDR1 SQVTM and CDR2 ANQGSEA. V gave up 5 bases and J gave up 3 bases; unmatched junction bases: 6. This CDR3 is CSVSPAGGKNIQYF. The CDR3, as DNA: TGCAGCGTTAGCCCGGCGGGAGGCAAAAACATTCAGTACTTC. The variable domain in full, with the rest retrieved from reference TRBV29-1 and TRBJ2-4, is SAVISQKPSRDICQRGTSLTIQCQVDSQVTMMFWYRQQPGQSLTLIATANQGSEATYESGFVIDKFPISRPNLTFSTLTVSNMSPEDSSIYLCSVSPAGGKNIQYFGAGTRLSVL.

The chain uses TRBV28 and TRBJ1-5; perhaps TRBD1 as D (6 bases). Deletions cut 6 bases from V and 6 bases from J, with 12 bases between. There are 13 residues in the CDR3. Germline CDR1 reads MDHEN; CDR2 reads SYDVKM. The CDR3 is CASSSGAGQPQHF. The CDR3 DNA reads TGTGCCAGCAGCTCAGGGGCGGGTCAGCCCCAGCATTTT.